The rows below give T cell receptor beta chains drawn from one sample of a study of T cell responses to AZD1222 COVID-19 vaccine. Profiled with immunoSEQ multiplex PCR; TCRdb holds only in-frame clones, not every one. The repertoire includes about 140,000 clones, 80% to 95% of them detected once, and roughly 3.5% sits in the top ten. The sequencing here drew on peripheral blood, taken 28 days after the second AZD1222 dose. The receptors were gathered from an adult who received the AZD1222 COVID-19 vaccine. The CDR3 runs from the conserved cysteine through the conserved F or W. The D gene is left open where the match is weak. Rows give clone size only sometimes, using once, few, many, or a class for an expanded clone.

v_call	d_call	clone_size	j_call	cdr3_aa	cdr3_nt
TRBV27	.	.	TRBJ2-2	CASSVGPVRTGELFF	TGTGCCAGTTCGGTCGGGCCGGTTAGAACCGGGGAGCTGTTTTTT
TRBV30	TRBD1	few	TRBJ1-1	CAWRGQGNTEAFF	TGTGCCTGGAGGGGACAGGGGAACACTGAAGCTTTCTTT
TRBV19	TRBD2	.	TRBJ2-7	CASSPPAGLAGLATGEQYF	TGTGCCAGTAGTCCCCCGGCGGGACTAGCGGGATTGGCGACGGGAGAGCAGTACTTC
TRBV9	.	few	TRBJ1-2	CASSVGKAGPIYGYTF	TGTGCCAGCAGCGTAGGTAAGGCAGGGCCAATCTATGGCTACACCTTC
TRBV28	.	few	TRBJ2-7	CASSLWLVSSYEQYF	TGTGCCAGCAGTTTGTGGCTAGTGAGCTCCTACGAGCAGTACTTC
TRBV19	.	.	TRBJ1-2	CASSIESQVTGGYTF	TGTGCCAGTAGTATAGAGTCCCAGGTGACGGGTGGCTACACCTTC
TRBV7-9	.	.	TRBJ1-5	CASSFGGDRNQPQHF	TGTGCCAGCAGCTTCGGGGGCGATCGCAATCAGCCCCAGCATTTT
TRBV28	TRBD1	once	TRBJ1-5	CASSSGQVRTQPQHF	TGTGCCAGCAGTTCCGGACAGGTAAGGACTCAGCCCCAGCATTTT
TRBV2	.	.	TRBJ1-6	CASSERGRANSPLHF	TGTGCCAGCAGTGAACGGGGACGGGCAAATTCACCCCTCCACTTT
TRBV5-1	.	.	TRBJ1-4	CASSLFGFGDEKLFF	TGCGCCAGCAGCTTGTTTGGGTTTGGGGATGAAAAACTGTTTTTT
TRBV12-3/TRBV12-4	TRBD1	.	TRBJ1-1	CASSRQGLTEAFF	TGTGCCAGCAGCCGACAGGGGTTGACTGAAGCTTTCTTT
TRBV7-2	.	.	TRBJ2-6	CASSRTLSGANVLTF	TGTGCCAGCAGCCGGACCCTCTCTGGGGCCAACGTCCTGACTTTC
TRBV4-3	.	.	TRBJ1-4	CASSHDRNHNEKLFF	TGCGCCAGCAGCCACGACAGGAACCATAATGAAAAACTGTTTTTT
TRBV7-2	TRBD1	.	TRBJ1-1	CASRSPQGGVNTEAFF	TGTGCCAGCAGAAGCCCCCAGGGGGGAGTGAACACTGAAGCTTTCTTT
TRBV11-2	.	once	TRBJ1-1	CASSPGPPMNTEAFF	TGTGCCAGCAGCCCCGGACCCCCAATGAACACTGAAGCTTTCTTT
TRBV3-1/TRBV3-2	.	.	TRBJ2-1	CASSSLGNLSYNEQFF	TGTGCCAGCAGCTCCCTGGGTAATTTGTCCTACAATGAGCAGTTCTTC
TRBV5-1	.	.	TRBJ1-3	CASSLDWEGGNTIYF	TGCGCCAGCAGCTTGGATTGGGAGGGTGGAAACACCATATATTTT
TRBV27	.	.	TRBJ2-1	CASSSPRALNEQFF	TGTGCCAGCAGTTCCCCCCGGGCCCTTAATGAGCAGTTCTTC
TRBV3-1/TRBV3-2	TRBD2	.	TRBJ2-2	CASSLAGGPGELFF	TGTGCCAGCAGCCTAGCGGGAGGGCCCGGGGAGCTGTTTTTT
TRBV19	.	.	TRBJ2-1	CASSGLNEQFF	TGTGCCAGTAGTGGCCTCAATGAGCAGTTCTTC
TRBV2	.	.	TRBJ1-1	CASSEGNLLALTEAFF	TGTGCCAGCAGTGAGGGCAACCTCTTAGCGCTGACTGAAGCTTTCTTT
TRBV18	TRBD2	.	TRBJ2-2	CASSPGTSGIRSGELFF	TGTGCCAGCTCACCTGGGACTAGCGGGATTCGTTCCGGGGAGCTGTTTTTT